This T cell receptor beta chain comes out of a study of regulatory dendritic cells for organ transplantation. Study-wide results and caveats: Naive T cells showed high diversity, memory cells less, memory CD8+ least.

Sorted subsets were CFSE-labeled and cultured four to six days with allogeneic dendritic cells. Notes on this clone: Its antigen is currently unknown.

This CDR3 spans 11 amino acids. Germline loops: CDR1 SNHLY, CDR2 FYNNEI. The V gene lost 3 bases and the J gene lost 6 bases, with 5 bases spanning the gap. Using immunoSEQ multiplex PCR, the repertoire was profiled, and TCRdb retains in-frame clones only, with some absent. The data contain around 20,000 clones, approximately 83% of them singletons. This chain links TRBV2 with TRBJ1-1; D is unresolved. This clonotype was obtained from a human donor in good health. Sequencing was carried out using naive CD4+ T cells from blood cultured with regulatory dendritic cells. Subset here: CD45RA+ naive T cells. The CDR3 region is CASSESAEAFF. Written as DNA, the CDR3 is TGTGCCAGCAGTGAGTCGGCTGAAGCTTTCTTT.